This is a list of T cell receptor beta chains from one sample in a study of T cells in Graves' hyperthyroidism and ophthalmopathy. TCRdb used MiXCR to reprocess the multiplex PCR reads, holding one entry per CDR3 protein. The data show a few hundred thousand distinct CDR3 sequences, 13% to 15% seen once. Sequencing was done on a sample of blood. The receptors were sampled from a woman under 30 with Graves' hyperthyroidism. Both conserved end residues are part of each CDR3. A D gene is named only where the DNA matches it firmly. Clone size, where shown, is once, few, many, or a class for clones that have expanded.

j_call	clone_size	v_call	d_call	cdr3_aa	cdr3_nt
TRBJ2-7	many	TRBV9	-	CASSPGLSSYEQYF	TGTGCCAGCAGCCCAGGACTATCCTCCTACGAGCAGTACTTC
TRBJ1-5	many	TRBV3-1	-	CAPYSGRGNQPQHF	TGTGCCCCCTACTCGGGCAGGGGTAATCAGCCCCAGCATTTT
TRBJ1-3	-	TRBV19	-	CASSILRPWGFQSSGNTIYF	TGTGCCAGTAGTATATTACGTCCCTGGGGGTTTCAGAGCTCTGGAAACACCATATATTTT
TRBJ2-2	few	TRBV28	TRBD1	CASSATGAGELFF	TGTGCCAGCAGTGCAACAGGGGCCGGGGAGCTGTTTTTT
TRBJ2-5	-	TRBV2	TRBD1	CASSQGDQETQYF	TGTGCCAGCAGCCAGGGGGACCAAGAGACCCAGTACTTC
TRBJ1-1	many	TRBV25-1	-	CASSKGRAGGSTEAFF	TGTGCCAGCAGTAAGGGGCGGGCTGGTGGTAGCACTGAAGCTTTCTTT
TRBJ1-2	-	TRBV6-1	-	CASSEAAGVYGYTF	TGTGCCAGCAGTGAAGCGGCAGGTGTCTATGGCTACACCTTC
TRBJ2-7	-	TRBV19	-	CASSIGHGSYEQYF	TGTGCCAGTAGTATCGGACACGGCTCCTACGAGCAGTACTTC
TRBJ1-4	many	TRBV30	-	CAWSGQAATNEKLFF	TGTGCCTGGAGTGGACAGGCAGCAACTAATGAAAAACTGTTTTTT
TRBJ1-1	many	TRBV3-1	-	CASSQVMGLPTEAFF	TGTGCCAGCAGCCAAGTTATGGGTCTTCCCACTGAAGCTTTCTTT
TRBJ2-4	-	TRBV15	-	CATSSPGGGLAKNIQYF	TGTGCCACCAGCAGCCCAGGGGGGGGTTTAGCCAAAAACATTCAGTACTTC
TRBJ2-7	-	TRBV2	TRBD1	CASSGGQGATDEQYF	TGTGCCAGCAGCGGAGGACAGGGGGCTACCGACGAGCAGTACTTC
TRBJ2-5	-	TRBV11-2	TRBD2	CASSHKTSEQETQYF	TGTGCCAGCAGCCATAAGACTAGCGAGCAAGAGACCCAGTACTTC
TRBJ1-2	few	TRBV4-2	-	CASSQGARDGNYGYTF	TGTGCCAGCAGCCAAGGGGCCCGGGATGGAAACTATGGCTACACCTTC
TRBJ2-1	-	TRBV9	TRBD2	CASSVDGGSSYNEQFF	TGTGCCAGCAGCGTAGATGGCGGGAGTTCGTACAATGAGCAGTTCTTC
TRBJ1-5	-	TRBV5-6	-	CASTRGHQPQHF	TGTGCCAGCACCCGGGGGCATCAGCCCCAGCATTTT
TRBJ2-1	few	TRBV29-1	-	CSVEQAGNTYNEQFF	TGCAGCGTTGAACAGGCGGGAAATACCTACAATGAGCAGTTCTTC
TRBJ2-3	many	TRBV29-1	TRBD2	CSAILAGGTDTQYF	TGCAGCGCCATACTAGCGGGAGGCACAGATACGCAGTATTTT
TRBJ2-2	-	TRBV6-5	-	CASSYSKRADTGELFF	TGTGCCAGCAGTTACTCGAAGAGGGCGGACACCGGGGAGCTGTTTTTT
TRBJ2-5	-	TRBV7-3	TRBD2	CASSFMGLGFGETQYF	TGTGCCAGCAGCTTCATGGGACTAGGGTTCGGGGAGACCCAGTACTTC
TRBJ1-3	-	TRBV29-1	-	CSVGTGSGNTIYF	TGCAGCGTAGGGACGGGCTCTGGAAACACCATATATTTT
TRBJ2-7	many	TRBV10-3	TRBD1	CAISEPVFRGHEQYF	TGTGCCATCAGTGAGCCCGTTTTCAGGGGGCACGAGCAGTACTTC
TRBJ2-5	-	TRBV14	-	CASSLNRQETQYF	TGTGCCAGCAGCTTGAATAGACAAGAGACCCAGTACTTC
TRBJ2-7	few	TRBV13	-	CASSSGITYEQYF	TGTGCCAGCAGTAGCGGAATTACCTACGAGCAGTACTTC
TRBJ2-3	few	TRBV7-7	TRBD2	CASSLSPAGVMDTQYF	TGTGCTAGCAGCTTAAGTCCAGCGGGAGTTATGGATACGCAGTATTTT
TRBJ2-4	-	TRBV6-1	TRBD1	CATSDRGFAKNIQYF	TGTGCCACTTCGGACAGGGGATTCGCCAAAAACATTCAGTACTTC
TRBJ2-3	many	TRBV7-3	-	CASSSRSGTDTQYF	TGTGCCAGCAGCTCCCGTTCCGGCACAGATACGCAGTATTTT
TRBJ1-2	few	TRBV29-1	-	CSVEQYGYTF	TGCAGCGTTGAACAGTATGGCTACACCTTC
TRBJ1-1	many	TRBV18	TRBD1	CASSPRDSQAFF	TGTGCCAGCTCACCACGGGACAGTCAAGCTTTCTTT
TRBJ2-1	-	TRBV6-1	-	CASKGGFGRGSYNEQFF	TGTGCCAGCAAAGGGGGGTTCGGGAGAGGCTCCTACAATGAGCAGTTCTTC